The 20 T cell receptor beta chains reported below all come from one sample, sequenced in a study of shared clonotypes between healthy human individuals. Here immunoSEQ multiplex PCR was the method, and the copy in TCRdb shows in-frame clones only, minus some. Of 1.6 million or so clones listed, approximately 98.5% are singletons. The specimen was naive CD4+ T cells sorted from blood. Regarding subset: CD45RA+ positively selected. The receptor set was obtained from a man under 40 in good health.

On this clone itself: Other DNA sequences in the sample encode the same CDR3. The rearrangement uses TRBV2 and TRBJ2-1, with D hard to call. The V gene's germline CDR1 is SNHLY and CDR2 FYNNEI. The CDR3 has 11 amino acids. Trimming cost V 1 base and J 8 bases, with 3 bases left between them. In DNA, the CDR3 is TGTGCCAGCAGTGAAGTCGATGAGCAGTTCTTC. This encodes CASSEVDEQFF.

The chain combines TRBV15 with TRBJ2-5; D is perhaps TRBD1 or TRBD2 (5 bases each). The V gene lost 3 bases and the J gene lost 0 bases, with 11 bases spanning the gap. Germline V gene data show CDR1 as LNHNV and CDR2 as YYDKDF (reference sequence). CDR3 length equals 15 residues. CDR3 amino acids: CATSSSWGHQETQYF. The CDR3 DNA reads TGTGCCACCAGCAGCTCGTGGGGACACCAAGAGACCCAGTACTTC.

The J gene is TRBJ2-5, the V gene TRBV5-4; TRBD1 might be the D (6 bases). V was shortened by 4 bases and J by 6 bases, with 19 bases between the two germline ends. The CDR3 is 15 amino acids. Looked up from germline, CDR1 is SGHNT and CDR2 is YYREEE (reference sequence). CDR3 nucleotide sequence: TGTGCCAGCAGCCGAAGGGCGCAGGGGTCGCAGACCCAGTACTTC. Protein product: CASSRRAQGSQTQYF.

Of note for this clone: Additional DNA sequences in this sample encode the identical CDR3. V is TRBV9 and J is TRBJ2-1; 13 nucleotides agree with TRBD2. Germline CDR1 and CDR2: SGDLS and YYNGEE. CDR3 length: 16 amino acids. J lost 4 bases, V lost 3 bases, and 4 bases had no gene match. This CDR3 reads CASSARTSGSYNEQFF. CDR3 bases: TGTGCCAGCAGCGCCCGGACTAGCGGGAGTTACAATGAGCAGTTCTTC.

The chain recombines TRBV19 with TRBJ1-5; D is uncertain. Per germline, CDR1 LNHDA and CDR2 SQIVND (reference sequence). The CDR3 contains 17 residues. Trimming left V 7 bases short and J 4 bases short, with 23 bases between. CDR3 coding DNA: TGTGCCAGTAATGAGGGCATTTACGCATTGGATAATCAGCCCCAGCATTTT. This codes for CASNEGIYALDNQPQHF.

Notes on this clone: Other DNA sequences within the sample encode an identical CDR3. The DNA for the CDR3 is TGTGCCAGCAGCCCCCTCCAAGAGACCCAGTACTTC. Translated, it gives CASSPLQETQYF. The chain recombines TRBV7-2 with TRBJ2-5; D is uncertain. The CDR3 totals 12 residues. Trimming took 5 bases from V and 1 from J, leaving 5 bases between them. Looked up from germline, CDR1 is SGHTA and CDR2 is FQGNSA.

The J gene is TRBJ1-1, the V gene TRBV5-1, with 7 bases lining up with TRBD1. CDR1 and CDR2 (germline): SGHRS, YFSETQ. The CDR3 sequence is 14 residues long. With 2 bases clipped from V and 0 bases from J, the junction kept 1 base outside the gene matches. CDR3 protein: CASSFGTVNTEAFF. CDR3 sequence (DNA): TGCGCCAGCAGCTTCGGGACAGTGAACACTGAAGCTTTCTTT.

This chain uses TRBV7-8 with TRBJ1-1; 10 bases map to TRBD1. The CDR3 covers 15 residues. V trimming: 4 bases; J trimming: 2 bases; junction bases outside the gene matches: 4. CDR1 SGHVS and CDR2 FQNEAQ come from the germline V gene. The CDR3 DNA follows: TGTGCCAGCAGCTCAAGGACAGGGGGAAACACTGAAGCTTTCTTT. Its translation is CASSSRTGGNTEAFF.

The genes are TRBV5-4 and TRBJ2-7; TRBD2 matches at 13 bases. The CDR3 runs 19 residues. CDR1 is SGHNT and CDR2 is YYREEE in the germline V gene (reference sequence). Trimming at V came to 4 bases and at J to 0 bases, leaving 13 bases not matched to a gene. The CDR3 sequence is CASSGKGLAGKKSSYEQYF. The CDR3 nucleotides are TGTGCCAGCAGCGGGAAGGGACTAGCGGGAAAAAAGAGCTCCTACGAGCAGTACTTC.

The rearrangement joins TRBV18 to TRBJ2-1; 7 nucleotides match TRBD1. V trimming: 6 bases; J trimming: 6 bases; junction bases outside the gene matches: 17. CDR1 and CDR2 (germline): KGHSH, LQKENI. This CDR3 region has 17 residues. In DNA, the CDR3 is TGTGCCAGCTCCTCGGGCTGGGGAACAGGGGCTACCAATGAGCAGTTCTTC. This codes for CASSSGWGTGATNEQFF.

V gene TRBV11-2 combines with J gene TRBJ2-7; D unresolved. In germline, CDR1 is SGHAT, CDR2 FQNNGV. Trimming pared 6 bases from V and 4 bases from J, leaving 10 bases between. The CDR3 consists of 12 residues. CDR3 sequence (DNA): TGTGCCAGCAGATACAACAGTTACGAGCAGTACTTC. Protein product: CASRYNSYEQYF.

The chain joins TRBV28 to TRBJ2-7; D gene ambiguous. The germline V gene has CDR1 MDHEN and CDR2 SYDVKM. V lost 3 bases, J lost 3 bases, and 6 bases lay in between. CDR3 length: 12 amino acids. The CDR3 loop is CASSFSNYEQYF. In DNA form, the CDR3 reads TGTGCCAGCAGTTTCTCGAACTACGAGCAGTACTTC.

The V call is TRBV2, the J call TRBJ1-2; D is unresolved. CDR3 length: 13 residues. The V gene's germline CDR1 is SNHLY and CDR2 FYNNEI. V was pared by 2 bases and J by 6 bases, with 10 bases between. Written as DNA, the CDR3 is TGTGCCAGCAGTGAAAGGACCTCTAATGGCTACACCTTC. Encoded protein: CASSERTSNGYTF.

The CDR3 reads CASSVGANTEAFF. Written as DNA, the CDR3 is TGTGCCAGCAGTGTTGGGGCGAACACTGAAGCTTTCTTT. V is TRBV6-1 and J is TRBJ1-1, with D perhaps matching TRBD1 (5 bases). From germline, CDR1 is MNHNS and CDR2 SASEGT. V lost 4 bases and J 1 base, leaving 7 bases between the germline ends. CDR3 length equals 13 residues.

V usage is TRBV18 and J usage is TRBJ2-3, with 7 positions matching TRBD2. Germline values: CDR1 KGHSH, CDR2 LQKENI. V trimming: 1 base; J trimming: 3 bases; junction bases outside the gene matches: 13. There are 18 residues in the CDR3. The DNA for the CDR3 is TGTGCCAGCTCACCACGCAGACTGGGGGAGGGCCGAACAGATACGCAGTATTTT. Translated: CASSPRRLGEGRTDTQYF.

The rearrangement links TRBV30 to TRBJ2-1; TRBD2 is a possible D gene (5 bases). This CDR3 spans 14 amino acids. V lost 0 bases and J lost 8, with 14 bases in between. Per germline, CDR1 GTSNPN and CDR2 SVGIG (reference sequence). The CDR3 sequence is CAWSVFSASYEQFF. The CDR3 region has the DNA TGTGCCTGGAGTGTCTTTAGCGCCTCCTATGAGCAGTTCTTC.

Here the CDR3 DNA reads TGTGCCAGCAGCCGACTAGCGGGAGGACTGTACAATGAGCAGTTCTTC. Translation gives CASSRLAGGLYNEQFF. This rearrangement joins TRBV5-5 to TRBJ2-1, with 13 bases that match TRBD2. V lost 4 bases to trimming and J lost 4 bases; unmatched junction nucleotides: 5. The CDR3 is 16 amino acids. In germline, CDR1 is SGHKS, CDR2 YYEKEE (reference sequence).

The CDR3 DNA reads TGTGCCAGCAGTCACAGCGGGAGAGTTTACGAGCAGTACTTC. Protein sequence: CASSHSGRVYEQYF. The V and J genes are TRBV27 and TRBJ2-7; TRBD2 agrees at 8 bases. Germline trimming cut 5 bases from V and 4 bases from J; bases unmatched to any gene: 7. CDR1 and CDR2 from the germline V gene are MNHEY and SMNVEV (reference sequence). This CDR3 has 14 residues.

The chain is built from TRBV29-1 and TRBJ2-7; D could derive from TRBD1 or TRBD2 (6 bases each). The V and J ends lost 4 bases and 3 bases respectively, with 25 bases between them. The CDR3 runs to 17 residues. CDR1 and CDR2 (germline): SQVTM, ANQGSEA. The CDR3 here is CSVVGMVRGEQSYEQYF. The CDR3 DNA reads TGCAGCGTTGTCGGCATGGTAAGGGGGGAACAGAGCTACGAGCAGTACTTC.

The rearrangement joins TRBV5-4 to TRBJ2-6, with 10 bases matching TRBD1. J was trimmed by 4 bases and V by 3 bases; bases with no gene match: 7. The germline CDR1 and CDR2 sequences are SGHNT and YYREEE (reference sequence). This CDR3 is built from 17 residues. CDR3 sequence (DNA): TGTGCCAGCAGCTCAACGGGACAGGGGCCCGGGGCCAACGTCCTGACTTTC. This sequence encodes CASSSTGQGPGANVLTF.